These 3 T cell receptor beta chains share one sample of origin, sequenced in a study of cytomegalovirus exposure and HLA in healthy donors. TCRdb's table, derived via immunoSEQ multiplex PCR, lists solely in-frame clones and lacks some. The table lists more than 110,000 clones, 94% of them singletons. Sequencing was performed on PBMCs. The receptors here all came from a man aged 18 to 29 in good health and CMV-seropositive.

This clone was seen a single time. V usage is TRBV5-1 and J usage is TRBJ2-5; the match to TRBD1 covers 7 bases. V lost 4 bases to trimming and J lost 5 bases; unmatched junction nucleotides: 8. The CDR3 length is 14 residues. CDR1 is SGHRS and CDR2 is YFSETQ in the germline V gene. The CDR3: CASSAGRGYETQYF. The CDR3 DNA follows: TGCGCCAGCAGCGCCGGCAGGGGGTATGAGACCCAGTACTTC.

The chain combines TRBV7-3 with TRBJ1-3, with a weak D call TRBD1 (5 bases). The V gene's germline CDR1 is SGHTA and CDR2 FQGTGA. The CDR3 extends over 16 amino acids. V was shortened by 4 bases and J by 0 bases, with 13 bases between the two germline ends. CDR3 DNA: TGTGCCAGCAGCTCCCAGGCCGGGGGCTCTGGAAACACCATATATTTT. Protein sequence: CASSSQAGGSGNTIYF.

CDR3 sequence: CASSWERRGPYEQYF. The DNA for the CDR3 is TGTGCCAGCAGTTGGGAGCGGCGGGGTCCCTACGAGCAGTACTTC. V is TRBV27 and J is TRBJ2-7, with D perhaps TRBD2 (6 bases). CDR3 length: 15 amino acids. V was clipped by 4 bases and J by 2 bases, with 15 bases between them. Germline CDR1 reads MNHEY; CDR2 reads SMNVEV (reference sequence).